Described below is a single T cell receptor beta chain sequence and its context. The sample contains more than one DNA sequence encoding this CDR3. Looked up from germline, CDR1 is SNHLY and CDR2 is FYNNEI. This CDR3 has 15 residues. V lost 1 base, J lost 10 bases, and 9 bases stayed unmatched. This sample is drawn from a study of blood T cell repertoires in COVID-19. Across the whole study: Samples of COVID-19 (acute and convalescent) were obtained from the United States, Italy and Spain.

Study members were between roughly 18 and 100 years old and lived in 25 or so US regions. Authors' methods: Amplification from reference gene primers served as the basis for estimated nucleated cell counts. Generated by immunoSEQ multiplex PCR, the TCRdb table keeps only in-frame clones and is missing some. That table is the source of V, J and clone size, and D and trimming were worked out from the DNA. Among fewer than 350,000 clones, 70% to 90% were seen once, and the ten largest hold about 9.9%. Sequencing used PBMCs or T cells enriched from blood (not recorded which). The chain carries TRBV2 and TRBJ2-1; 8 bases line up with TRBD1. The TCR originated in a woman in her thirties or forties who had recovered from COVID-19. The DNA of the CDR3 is TGTGCCAGCAGTGAAGGAGCAGGGGGCCGACGGGAGCAGTTCTTC. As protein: CASSEGAGGRREQFF.